This T cell receptor (beta chain) originates from a study of T cell responses to AZD1222 COVID-19 vaccine. Study-wide points: Baseline serology detected seropositivity in only five to seven AZD1222 recipients. Spike was spanned by vaccine-associated CD4 TCRs, with dominance at 160-218 and 743-854. Spike-specific TCR breadth rose after two AZD1222 doses, and depth rose as well. White British people made up most donors, females outnumbered males, and clonal diversity was possibly underestimated.

Clones were read by immunoSEQ multiplex PCR, and TCRdb kept only the in-frame ones, dropping some. The data hold 95,000 to 150,000 clones, with roughly 90% observed a single time. With regard to this clone: Its antigen is unknown.

J lost 5 bases, V lost 5 bases, and 19 bases had no gene match. This CDR3 contains 19 residues. Germline V lookup: CDR1 SGHTA, CDR2 FQGNSA. Material: peripheral blood, obtained on day 0 of MenACWY control vaccination. The receptor comes from an adult in good health. V usage is TRBV7-2 and J usage is TRBJ2-7; 12 positions agree with TRBD2. CDR3 loop: CASSPRTGRLAGGPHEQYF. The CDR3 DNA reads as TGTGCCAGCAGCCCCCGGACAGGACGCCTAGCGGGAGGGCCCCACGAGCAGTACTTC.